This T cell receptor beta chain was sequenced during a study of cytomegalovirus exposure and HLA in healthy donors listed by TCRdb under 2017. About the study as a whole: An earlier analysis of fewer than 750 of the donors reported 276 Gb of sequence data and around 100 million unique TCR beta sequences obtained from about 180 million T cells. The study aimed to test whether cataloging public T cell receptors could reveal signatures of past pathogen exposure. To decide whether each TCR beta V gene segment behaved as functional or pseudogenic, an earlier analysis of some 580 of the donors relied on high-throughput TCR beta sequencing. Because of strong linkage in the cohort, roughly five DR-DQ haplotypes were treated as single units for association and clustering. An early release that covered around 590 HLA-typed donors contained around 300 gigabases of sequencing data and about 93 million unique TCR sequences. High-throughput TCR immunosequencing, statistical association of individual TCRs with disease status, and machine learning were combined to predict cytomegalovirus infection status. The study used immunosequencing to profile the T cell repertoires of under 700 subjects and linked those repertoires to cytomegalovirus serostatus. Genome-wide SNP genotypes for about 60% of the roughly 670 donors were used in a later genetic analysis, which treated that subset as a discovery cohort. Along with the approximately 700-subject first cohort, a separate validation cohort of 120 different subjects was used. All discovery cohort repertoires had been generated using a single sequencing platform. Among 398 genotyped donors of the cohort, an average of roughly 240,000 unique TCR beta nucleotide sequences were sequenced per donor, approximately 20% of them non-productive. Typing coverage differed by locus: A, B, C, DRB1 and DQB1 were typed in about 629-630 donors, DQA1 in about 550, DPA1 in 600 to 610, and DPB1 in approximately 450. A later analysis re-examined previously published TCR beta repertoires from just over 650 donors and added high-resolution HLA genotyping to investigate patterns of TCR occurrence. HLA typing covered class I and class II loci at four-digit resolution. Donor age, sex, ethnicity and CMV serostatus were compiled together with the repertoire data. In the later analysis, no new phenotypic data were used to find candidate immune exposures; instead, reliance was placed on TCR beta sequences and their occurrence across donors. Of the approximately 400 genotyped donors, approximately 80% fell in the genetic ancestry cluster associated with self-reported Caucasian donors.

Library construction relied on the immunoSEQ multiplex PCR assay. The multiplex PCR relied on a mix of 60 forward primers for TCR Vbeta segments and 13 reverse primers for TCR Jbeta segments. The CDR3 region of rearranged TCR beta genes was amplified from genomic DNA with a multiplex PCR assay. On the Illumina HiSeq System, the amplified TCR beta libraries were sequenced as 87-base-pair reads. The authors' analysis ran thus. In a later analysis, some 80 million unique TCR beta chains were counted across the 500 to 850 repertoires, and approximately 11 million of these chains were shared by at least two donors. Raw reads were error-corrected and collapsed into unique sequences with a nearest-neighbor algorithm that merged closely related sequences to remove PCR and sequencing errors. To assign V, D and J gene segments, CDR3 sequences were aligned to IMGT reference sequences. For a sequence to be retained, at least a six-nucleotide match to both a V gene segment and a J gene segment was required. A rearrangement was called productive if the CDR3 had no stop codons and remained in frame with V and J, and every other rearrangement was called non-productive. Following IMGT convention, CDR3 was defined as the stretch from the second conserved V-encoded cysteine up to the conserved J-encoded phenylalanine. Sequences without an unambiguous match to a single V gene segment were excluded from the earlier analysis of several hundred of the donors. An earlier analysis of under 750 of the donors called V segments functional above 56.7% productive rearrangements and segregating when the between-donor standard deviation exceeded 5%. A statistical classification framework was built for diagnosing cytomegalovirus status from the catalog of TCR beta chain sequences. In a later analysis, V and J genes were assigned by comparing TCR nucleotide sequences against IMGT/GENE-DB human TR gene sequences. The TCRdist pipeline was used in a later analysis to assign CDR3 sequences and most-parsimonious VDJ recombination scenarios. A later analysis defined each TCR beta chain by its CDR3 amino acid sequence plus V-gene family, and excluded reads lacking a unique V-gene family. As a way to deal with suspected cross-contamination and a sequencing artifact, a later analysis dropped under 600 nucleotide sequences that were highly shared and had low generation probability. A later analysis calculated a clonal expansion index for each public chain from normalized within-repertoire ranks of inferred template counts. In a later analysis, generation probabilities were computed using a VDJ recombination model fitted to out-of-frame rearrangements, and the results were checked against IGoR. A later analysis scored TCR-TCR, TCR-HLA and TCR-CMV co-occurrence with hypergeometric tests, applying a repertoire-size bias correction to TCR pairs. False discovery rates were estimated in a later analysis by permuting HLA or CMV assignments 20 times. In a later analysis, co-occurring TCRs were grouped using DBSCAN, with TCRdist sequence similarity added in when clustering inside HLA-allele-positive subsets. Co-occurrence clustering excluded repertoires with fewer than 30,000 or more than 120,000 public chains, plus five with anomalous nucleotide sharing. This is the immuneACCESS table as TCRdb keeps it, with only in-frame sequences that have V and J called. A part of the clones is gone; compared with another copy, unresolved V genes explain less than half, and the rest is unexplained. V and J calls and clone size are given by that table; D and trimming were obtained from the DNA. Within this sample are fewer than 200,000 clones, with around 82% of them counted one time only. The leading ten clones occupy roughly 1.5% of the sample.

The cohort was made up of 500 to 800 healthy bone marrow donors. At the time of sampling, all cohort members were nominally healthy, though unrecorded immune exposures were likely present. The donor tested CMV seronegative and was one of the 352 seronegative cohort members. Every donor gave a peripheral blood sample, and the peripheral blood mononuclear cells from that sample were used for TCR beta sequencing. Genomic DNA was extracted from the blood cell samples with the Qiagen DNeasy Blood Extraction Kit. From the cysteine through the phenylalanine, the CDR3 covers 14 amino acids. Just the 42-base CDR3 DNA is kept, in frame starting at base 1. From a lookup of the germline V gene, CDR1 and CDR2 are SQVTM and ANQGSEA. Ends trimmed: V by 3 bases, J by 5 bases; bases unmatched to a gene: 8. The paper as a whole reports these results and caveats: Some IMGT-functional V segments, including TRBV6-2 and TRBV6-3, could not be distinguished by the 87-base-pair reads and were therefore excluded. At a false discovery rate of 0.05, a later analysis linked approximately 18,000 TCR beta sequences to specific HLA alleles. Immune exposure information for the cohort was limited to CMV serostatus. In an earlier analysis of 500 to 650 of the donors, most TCR beta V segments appeared in productive rearrangements about 87% or about 30% of the time, broadly matching IMGT annotations. The earlier analysis of about 600 of the donors excluded roughly 16 rarely observed V segments, including chromosome 9 orphons, because counts were too low. In a later analysis, HLA-associated TCR beta chains were found to be more clonally expanded and to have lower generation probabilities than equally common non-associated chains. According to a later analysis, most CMV-associated TCR beta chains appeared to be HLA-restricted, and the HLA associations seemed to be driven largely by CMV exposure. A few of the identified cytomegalovirus-associated TCR beta chains were confirmed in vitro to be specific for cytomegalovirus antigens. Correlated functional status among segregating V segments might reflect linkage disequilibrium, but an unknown experimental factor could not be ruled out. The authors suggested that the approach could potentially be extended to other disease states and immunological phenotypes. Cytomegalovirus status was reported to be diagnosed by the classifier with high specificity and sensitivity in both the original and validation cohorts. A further reported finding was that TCR beta sequences accurately predicted the HLA-A and HLA-B alleles for most subjects in the first cohort. While some public TCRs were present in many individuals, most TCR sequences turned up only very rarely across donors. In this cohort, only TCR beta chains were sequenced, and detectable features were limited by the absence of alpha or paired-chain data. An association between a missense DCLRE1C variant and V-gene and J-gene trimming of TCR beta chains was found in a later genetic analysis and replicated in an independent cohort. In a later genetic analysis, fewer N-insertions in productive TCRs were reported among donors in an Asian-associated ancestry cluster than the roughly 710-donor mean. Because HLA typing was missing for some donors at each locus, association tests included only the typed subset. A group of highly shared sequence variants was considered likely to be a technical artifact of the sequencing pipeline. The study listed 150 to 200 TCR beta chains as associated with cytomegalovirus. Strong co-occurrence of HLA alleles, especially DR and DQ, made assigning TCR associations to individual alleles difficult. In a later analysis, TCR association rates were found to vary across HLA loci, with the most associated TCRs seen for DRB1 alleles and the fewest for HLA-C alleles. The presence/absence analyses assumed that sequencing depth was roughly uniform across donors, and that assumption may not be true. In a later analysis, several top co-occurrence clusters were reported to appear linked to parvovirus B19, influenza, CMV and Epstein-Barr virus.

As concerns this clone: Its antigen is currently not known. Per-base quality was not reported, and no clone a single base away is much larger than it.

This clonotype was obtained from a male donor in good health and CMV-seronegative. The chain couples TRBV29-1 to TRBJ1-1; TRBD1 fits 8 bases in the junction. The sample comprised PBMCs. The sequence in DNA is TGCAGCGTTGACCTTGGACAGGGCCTGACTGAAGCTTTCTTT. It encodes CSVDLGQGLTEAFF.